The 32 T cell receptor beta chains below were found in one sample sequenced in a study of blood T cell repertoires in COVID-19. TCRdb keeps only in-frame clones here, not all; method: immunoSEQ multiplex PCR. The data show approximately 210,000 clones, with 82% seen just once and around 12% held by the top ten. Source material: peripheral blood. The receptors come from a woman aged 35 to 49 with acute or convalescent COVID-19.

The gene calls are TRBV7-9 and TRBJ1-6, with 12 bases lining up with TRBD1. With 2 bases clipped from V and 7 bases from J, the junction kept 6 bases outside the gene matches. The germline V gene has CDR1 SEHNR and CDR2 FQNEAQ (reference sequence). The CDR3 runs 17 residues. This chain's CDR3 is CASSLWVGTGGNSPLHF. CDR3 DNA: TGTGCCAGCAGCTTATGGGTCGGGACAGGGGGCAATTCACCCCTCCACTTT.

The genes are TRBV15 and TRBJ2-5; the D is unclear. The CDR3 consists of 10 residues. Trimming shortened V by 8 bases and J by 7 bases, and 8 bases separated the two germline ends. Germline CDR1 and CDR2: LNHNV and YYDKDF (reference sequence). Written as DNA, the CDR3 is TGTGCCACCTGCATAGTGACCCAGTACTTC. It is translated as CATCIVTQYF.

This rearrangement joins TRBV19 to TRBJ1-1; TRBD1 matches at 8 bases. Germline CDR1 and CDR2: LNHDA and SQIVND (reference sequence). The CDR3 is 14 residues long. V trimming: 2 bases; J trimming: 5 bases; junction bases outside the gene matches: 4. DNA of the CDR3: TGTGCCAGTAGTATAAGACAGGGGATGACTGAAGCTTTCTTT. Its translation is CASSIRQGMTEAFF.

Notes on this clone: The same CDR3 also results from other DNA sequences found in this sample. CDR3 in amino acids: CASSPRAGLSYEQYF. CDR3 DNA sequence: TGTGCCAGCTCACCACGGGCAGGGCTCTCCTACGAGCAGTACTTC. The chain uses TRBV18 and TRBJ2-7, with D tentatively TRBD1 (5 bases). V gave up 1 base and J gave up 0 bases, with 10 bases separating them. CDR3 size: 15 residues. The germline V gene has CDR1 KGHSH and CDR2 LQKENI.

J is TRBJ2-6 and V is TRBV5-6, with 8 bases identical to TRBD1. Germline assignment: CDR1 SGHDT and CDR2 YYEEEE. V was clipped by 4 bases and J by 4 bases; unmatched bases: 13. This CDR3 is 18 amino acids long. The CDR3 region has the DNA TGTGCCAGCAGCCTGACAGGGGAGGCAGCTTACGGGGCCAACGTCCTGACTTTC. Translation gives CASSLTGEAAYGANVLTF. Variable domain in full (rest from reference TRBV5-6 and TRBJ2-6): DAGVTQSPTHLIKTRGQQVTLRCSPKSGHDTVSWYQQALGQGPQFIFQYYEEEERQRGNFPDRFSGHQFPNYSSELNVNALLLGDSALYLCASSLTGEAAYGANVLTFGAGSRLTVL.

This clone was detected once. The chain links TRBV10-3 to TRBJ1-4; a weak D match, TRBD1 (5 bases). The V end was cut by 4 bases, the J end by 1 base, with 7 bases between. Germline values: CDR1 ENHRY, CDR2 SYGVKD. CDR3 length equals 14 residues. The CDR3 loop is CAISVGGTNEKLFF. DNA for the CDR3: TGTGCCATCAGTGTGGGGGGAACTAATGAAAAACTGTTTTTT.

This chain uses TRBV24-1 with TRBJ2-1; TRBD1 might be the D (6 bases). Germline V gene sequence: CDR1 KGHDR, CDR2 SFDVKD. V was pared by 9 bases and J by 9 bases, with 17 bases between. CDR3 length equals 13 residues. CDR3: CATRSAGDGEQFF. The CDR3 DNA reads TGTGCCACCCGGTCGGCAGGGGATGGTGAGCAGTTCTTC.

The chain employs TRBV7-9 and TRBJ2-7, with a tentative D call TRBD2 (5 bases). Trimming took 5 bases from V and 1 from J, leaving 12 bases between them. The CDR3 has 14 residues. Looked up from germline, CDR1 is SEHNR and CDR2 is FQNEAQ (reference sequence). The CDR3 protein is CASSPGGGSYEQYF. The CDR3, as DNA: TGTGCCAGCAGCCCCGGTGGAGGTTCCTACGAGCAGTACTTC.

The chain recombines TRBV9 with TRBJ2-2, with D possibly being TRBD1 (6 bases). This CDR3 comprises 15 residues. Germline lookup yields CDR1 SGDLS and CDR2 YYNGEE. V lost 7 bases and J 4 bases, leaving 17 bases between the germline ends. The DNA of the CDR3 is TGTGCCAGCGCCGGTGAGGACAGTGCCACCGGGGAGCTGTTTTTT. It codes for CASAGEDSATGELFF.

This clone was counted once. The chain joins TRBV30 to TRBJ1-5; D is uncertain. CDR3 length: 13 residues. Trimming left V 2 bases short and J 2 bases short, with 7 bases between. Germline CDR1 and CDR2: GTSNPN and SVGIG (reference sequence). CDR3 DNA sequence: TGTGCCTGGAGTAAGACACGCAATCAGCCCCAGCATTTT. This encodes CAWSKTRNQPQHF.

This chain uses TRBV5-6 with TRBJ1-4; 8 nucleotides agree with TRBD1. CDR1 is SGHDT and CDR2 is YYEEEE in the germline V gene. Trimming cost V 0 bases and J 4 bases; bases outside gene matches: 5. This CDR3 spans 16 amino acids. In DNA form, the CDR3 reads TGTGCCAGCAGCTTGGCCGGACAGGGCCTTAATGAAAAACTGTTTTTT. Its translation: CASSLAGQGLNEKLFF.

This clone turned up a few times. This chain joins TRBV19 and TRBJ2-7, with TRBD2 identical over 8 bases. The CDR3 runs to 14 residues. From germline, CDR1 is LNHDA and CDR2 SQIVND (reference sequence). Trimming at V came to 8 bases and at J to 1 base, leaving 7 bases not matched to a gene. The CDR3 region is CASLPGLGSYEQYF. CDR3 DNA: TGTGCCAGTCTACCGGGACTAGGGTCCTACGAGCAGTACTTC.

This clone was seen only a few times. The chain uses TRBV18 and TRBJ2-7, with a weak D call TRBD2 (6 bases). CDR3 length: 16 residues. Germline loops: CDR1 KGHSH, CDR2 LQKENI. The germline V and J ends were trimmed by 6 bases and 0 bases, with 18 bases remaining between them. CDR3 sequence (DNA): TGTGCCAGCTCCATCAGGCGGGGTGGACACTCCTACGAGCAGTACTTC. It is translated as CASSIRRGGHSYEQYF.

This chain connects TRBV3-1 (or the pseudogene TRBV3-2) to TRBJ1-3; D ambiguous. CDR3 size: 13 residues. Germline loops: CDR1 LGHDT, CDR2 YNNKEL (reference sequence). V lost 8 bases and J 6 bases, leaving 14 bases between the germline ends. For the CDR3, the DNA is TGTGCCAGCGGACGGGGATATGAAAACACCATATATTTT. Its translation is CASGRGYENTIYF.

As DNA, the CDR3 is TGTGCCAGTAGTCCCAACTCTATCAGCGGGAGGGGAAATGAGCAGTTCTTC. This gives the protein CASSPNSISGRGNEQFF. The gene calls are TRBV19 and TRBJ2-1; TRBD2 aligns across 10 bases. The CDR3 totals 17 residues. Germline V gene lookup returns CDR1 LNHDA and CDR2 SQIVND (reference sequence). The V segment lost 5 bases and the J segment 7 bases; nucleotides outside the gene matches: 14.

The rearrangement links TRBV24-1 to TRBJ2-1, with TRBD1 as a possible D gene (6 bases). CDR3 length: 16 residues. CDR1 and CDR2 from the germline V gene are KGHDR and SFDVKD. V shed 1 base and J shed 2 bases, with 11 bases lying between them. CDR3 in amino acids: CATSDFYQGPYNEQFF. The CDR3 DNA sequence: TGTGCCACCAGTGATTTCTACCAGGGGCCCTACAATGAGCAGTTCTTC.

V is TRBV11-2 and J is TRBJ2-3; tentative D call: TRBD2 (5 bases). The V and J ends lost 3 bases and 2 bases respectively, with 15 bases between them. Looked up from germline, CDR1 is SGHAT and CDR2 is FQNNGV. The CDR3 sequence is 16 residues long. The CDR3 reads CASSFRGLSYTDTQYF. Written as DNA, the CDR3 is TGTGCCAGCAGCTTTCGGGGTTTGAGCTACACAGATACGCAGTATTTT.

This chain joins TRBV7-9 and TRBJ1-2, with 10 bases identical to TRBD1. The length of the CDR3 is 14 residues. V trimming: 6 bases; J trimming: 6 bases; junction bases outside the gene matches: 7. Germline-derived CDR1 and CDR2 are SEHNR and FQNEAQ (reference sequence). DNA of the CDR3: TGTGCCAGCAGTCCTTCGGGGACAGGGGATGGCTACACCTTC. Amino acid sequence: CASSPSGTGDGYTF.

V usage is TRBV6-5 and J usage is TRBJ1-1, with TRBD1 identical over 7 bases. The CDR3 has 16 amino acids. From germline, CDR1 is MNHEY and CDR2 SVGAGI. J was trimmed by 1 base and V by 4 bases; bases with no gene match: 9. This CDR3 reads CASSSRQTGRNTEAFF. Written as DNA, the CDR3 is TGTGCCAGCAGTTCTCGCCAGACAGGGCGGAACACTGAAGCTTTCTTT.

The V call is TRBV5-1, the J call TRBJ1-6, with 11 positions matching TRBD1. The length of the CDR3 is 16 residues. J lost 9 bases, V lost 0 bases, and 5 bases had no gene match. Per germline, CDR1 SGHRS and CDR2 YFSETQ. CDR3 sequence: CASSLATGQGGSPLHF. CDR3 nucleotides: TGCGCCAGCAGCTTGGCCACGGGACAGGGGGGTTCACCCCTCCACTTT.

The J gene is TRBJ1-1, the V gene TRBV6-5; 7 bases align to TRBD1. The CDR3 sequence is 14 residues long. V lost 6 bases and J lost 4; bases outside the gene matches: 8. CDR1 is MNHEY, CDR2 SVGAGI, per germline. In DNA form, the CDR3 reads TGTGCCAGCAGGAGCCCCGCAGGGGGCACTGAAGCTTTCTTT. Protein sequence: CASRSPAGGTEAFF.

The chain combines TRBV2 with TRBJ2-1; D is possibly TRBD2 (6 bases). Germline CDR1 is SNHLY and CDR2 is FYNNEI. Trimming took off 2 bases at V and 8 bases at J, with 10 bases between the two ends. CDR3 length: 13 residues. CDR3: CASSEWDFDEQFF. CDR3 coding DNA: TGTGCCAGCAGTGAATGGGACTTCGATGAGCAGTTCTTC. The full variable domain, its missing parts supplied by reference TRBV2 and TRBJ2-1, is EPEVTQTPSHQVTQMGQEVILRCVPISNHLYFYWYRQILGQKVEFLVSFYNNEISEKSEIFDDQFSVERPDGSNFTLKIRSTKLEDSAMYFCASSEWDFDEQFFGPGTRLTVL.

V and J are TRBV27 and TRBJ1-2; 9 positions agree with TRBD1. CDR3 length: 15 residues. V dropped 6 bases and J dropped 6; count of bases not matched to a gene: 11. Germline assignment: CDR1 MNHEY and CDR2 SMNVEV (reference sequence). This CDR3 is CASRLADRGGHGYTF. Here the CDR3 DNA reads TGTGCCAGCAGACTCGCGGACAGGGGCGGGCATGGCTACACCTTC.

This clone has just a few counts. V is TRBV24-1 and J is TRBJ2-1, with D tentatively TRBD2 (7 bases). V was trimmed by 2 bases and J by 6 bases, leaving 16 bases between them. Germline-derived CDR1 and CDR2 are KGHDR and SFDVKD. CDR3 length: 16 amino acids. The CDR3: CATSDSLGGAINEQFF. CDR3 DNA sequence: TGTGCCACCAGTGATTCCTTAGGGGGGGCAATCAATGAGCAGTTCTTC.

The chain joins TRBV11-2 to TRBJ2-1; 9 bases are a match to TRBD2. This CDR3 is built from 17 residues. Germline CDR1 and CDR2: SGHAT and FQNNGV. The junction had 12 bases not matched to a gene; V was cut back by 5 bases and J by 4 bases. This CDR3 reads CASSQGGSGGSYNEQFF. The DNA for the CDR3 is TGTGCCAGCAGCCAAGGTGGTAGCGGGGGCTCATACAATGAGCAGTTCTTC.

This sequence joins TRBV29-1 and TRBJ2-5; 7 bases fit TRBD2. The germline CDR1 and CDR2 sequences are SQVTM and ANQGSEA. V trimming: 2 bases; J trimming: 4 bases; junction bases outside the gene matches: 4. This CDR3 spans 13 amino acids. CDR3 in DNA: TGCAGCGTTGAATACTCGGGGGGAGAGACCCAGTACTTC. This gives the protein CSVEYSGGETQYF.

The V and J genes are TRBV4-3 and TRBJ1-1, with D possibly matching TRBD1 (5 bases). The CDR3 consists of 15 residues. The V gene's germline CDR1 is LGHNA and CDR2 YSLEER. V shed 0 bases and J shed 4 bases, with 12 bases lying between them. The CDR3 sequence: CASSQELGVSTEAFF. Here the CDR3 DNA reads TGCGCCAGCAGCCAAGAATTAGGGGTGAGCACTGAAGCTTTCTTT.

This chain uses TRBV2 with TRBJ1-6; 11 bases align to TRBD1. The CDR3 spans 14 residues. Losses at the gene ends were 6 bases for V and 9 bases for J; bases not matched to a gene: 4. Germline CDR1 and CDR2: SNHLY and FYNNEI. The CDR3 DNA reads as TGTGCCAGCAGAGAGGGACAGGGGGTTTCACCCCTCCACTTT. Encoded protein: CASREGQGVSPLHF. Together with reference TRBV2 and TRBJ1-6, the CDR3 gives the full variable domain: EPEVTQTPSHQVTQMGQEVILRCVPISNHLYFYWYRQILGQKVEFLVSFYNNEISEKSEIFDDQFSVERPDGSNFTLKIRSTKLEDSAMYFCASREGQGVSPLHFGNGTRLTVT.

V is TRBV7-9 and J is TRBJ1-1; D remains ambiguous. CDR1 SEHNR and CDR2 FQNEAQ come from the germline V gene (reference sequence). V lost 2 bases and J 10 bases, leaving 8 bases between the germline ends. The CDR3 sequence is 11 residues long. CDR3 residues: CASSLCHGAFF. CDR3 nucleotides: TGTGCCAGCAGCTTATGTCACGGAGCTTTCTTT.

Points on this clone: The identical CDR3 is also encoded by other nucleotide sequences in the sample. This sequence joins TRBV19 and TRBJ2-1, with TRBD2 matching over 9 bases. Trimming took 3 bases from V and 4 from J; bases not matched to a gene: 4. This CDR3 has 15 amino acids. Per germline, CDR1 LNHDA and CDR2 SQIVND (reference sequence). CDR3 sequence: CASSIGTSSYNEQFF. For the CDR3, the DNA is TGTGCCAGTAGTATTGGGACTAGCTCGTACAATGAGCAGTTCTTC.

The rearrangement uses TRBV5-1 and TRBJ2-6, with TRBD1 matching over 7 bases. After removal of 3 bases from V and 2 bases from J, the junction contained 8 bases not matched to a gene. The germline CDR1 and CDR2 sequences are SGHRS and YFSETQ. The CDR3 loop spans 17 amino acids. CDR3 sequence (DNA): TGCGCCAGCAGCTCTCTGACAGGGACACCTGGGGCCAACGTCCTGACTTTC. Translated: CASSSLTGTPGANVLTF.

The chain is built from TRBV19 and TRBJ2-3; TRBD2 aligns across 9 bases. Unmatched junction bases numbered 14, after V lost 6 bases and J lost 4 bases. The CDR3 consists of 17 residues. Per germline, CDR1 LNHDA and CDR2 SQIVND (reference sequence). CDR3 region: CASSPLASGINADTQYF. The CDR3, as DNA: TGTGCCAGTAGCCCCCTAGCTAGCGGGATAAATGCAGATACGCAGTATTTT. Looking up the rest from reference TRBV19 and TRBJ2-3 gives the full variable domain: DGGITQSPKYLFRKEGQNVTLSCEQNLNHDAMYWYRQDPGQGLRLIYYSQIVNDFQKGDIAEGYSVSREKKESFPLTVTSAQKNPTAFYLCASSPLASGINADTQYFGPGTRLTVL.